The 5 T cell receptor beta chains in this list originate from one sample, sequenced in a study of identical twins. One entry per CDR3 protein results from TCRdb running MiXCR on the 5' RACE reads. The repertoire includes more than 1.5 million distinct CDR3 sequences, roughly a third of them detected once, and around 0.3% sits in the top ten. Sequenced input: cord blood. These receptors all come from a newborn girl in good health.

The V call is TRBV2, the J call TRBJ2-3; no firm D call. The CDR3 extends over 14 amino acids. With 6 bases removed from V and 1 base from J, the gap between germline ends came to 11 bases. Germline values: CDR1 SNHLY, CDR2 FYNNEI. The CDR3 nucleotides are TGTGCCAGCAGACCCCTCCAGGGCACAGATACGCAGTATTTT. It encodes CASRPLQGTDTQYF.

The chain employs TRBV28 and TRBJ1-1, with unresolved D. The germline V gene encodes CDR1 MDHEN and CDR2 SYDVKM. Trimming took 9 bases from V and 2 from J, leaving 16 bases between them. The CDR3 sequence is 14 residues long. CDR3 nucleotide sequence: TGTGCCAGTACATATGCGGCGGTAAACACTGAAGCTTTCTTT. Translation gives CASTYAAVNTEAFF.

The rearrangement uses TRBV20-1 and TRBJ1-6, with D possibly being TRBD1 (6 bases). This CDR3 spans 14 amino acids. Looked up from germline, CDR1 is DFQATT and CDR2 is SNEGSKA (reference sequence). The germline V and J ends were trimmed by 2 bases and 10 bases, with 15 bases remaining between them. CDR3 nucleotides: TGCAGTGCTAGATCGGGCCAGGGGCTCTCACCCCTCCACTTT. The encoded protein is CSARSGQGLSPLHF.

The chain combines TRBV11-2 with TRBJ1-3, with 7 positions matching TRBD1. The germline CDR1 and CDR2 sequences are SGHAT and FQNNGV. The CDR3 covers 16 residues. With 5 bases clipped from V and 3 bases from J, the junction kept 10 bases outside the gene matches. CDR3 nucleotide sequence: TGTGCCAGCAGCCACAGAACCCGGACAGGTGGAAACACCATATATTTT. It is translated as CASSHRTRTGGNTIYF.

CDR3: CASSLEGANRGGYTF. DNA of the CDR3: TGTGCCAGCAGCTTAGAGGGGGCCAACAGGGGCGGCTACACCTTC. The chain uses TRBV7-2 and TRBJ1-2, with TRBD1 matching 7 bases. V trimming: 1 base; J trimming: 8 bases; junction bases outside the gene matches: 10. Per germline, CDR1 SGHTA and CDR2 FQGNSA. The CDR3 totals 15 residues.